This TCR beta chain was sequenced during a study of blood T cell repertoires in COVID-19. Study-level background: From T cells, B-cell-depleted T cells, or PBMCs came the material, which was cDNA or gDNA.

The V and J ends lost 2 bases and 4 bases, in that order; junction bases with no gene match: 5. The CDR3 runs to 15 residues. CDR1 is SGHTA and CDR2 is FQGTGA in the germline V gene. As originally analysed: Estimation of nucleated cell counts relied on the amplification of reference gene primers. Method: immunoSEQ multiplex PCR; TCRdb's copy keeps in-frame clones and lacks some. D and trimming come from the DNA, and the V and J calls and clone size come from that table. The sample includes 60,000 to 75,000 clones, more than 75% of them seen just once. This sequence was found in an elderly woman with acute or convalescent COVID-19. The sample taken for sequencing was peripheral blood. The chain links TRBV7-3 to TRBJ2-3, with TRBD2 matching over 8 bases. CDR3: CASSLAAGGSDTQYF. The DNA of the CDR3 is TGTGCCAGCAGCTTAGCGGCGGGAGGATCAGATACGCAGTATTTT.